These T cell receptor beta chains were read from a single sample in a study of PD-1 blockade in classical Hodgkin lymphoma. Here immunoSEQ multiplex PCR was the method, and the copy in TCRdb shows in-frame clones only, minus some. The table lists tens of thousands of clones, around 90% of them singletons. The sequencing here drew on peripheral blood mononuclear cells (PBMCs), taken at baseline. These receptors were collected from a human donor with classical Hodgkin lymphoma. CDR3s include the opening cysteine and the closing phenylalanine or tryptophan. D genes are given only for firm matches. Size values are once, few and many counts, or a class for expanded clones, and some rows have none.

.	.	TRBJ1-1	TRBV20-1	CSADKNTEAFF	TGCAGTGCTGACAAGAACACTGAAGCTTTCTTT
.	.	TRBJ2-3	TRBV19	CASDLGSGRDGGDTQYF	TGTGCCAGCGACCTGGGTTCCGGGCGGGATGGAGGGGATACGCAGTATTTT
.	.	TRBJ2-7	TRBV11-2	CASSLWRADTYEQYF	TGTGCCAGCAGCTTATGGCGGGCTGATACCTACGAGCAGTACTTC
.	.	TRBJ2-7	TRBV11-2	CASSLERTSTYEQYF	TGTGCCAGCAGCTTAGAGCGGACGTCTACCTACGAGCAGTACTTC
TRBD1	.	TRBJ1-2	TRBV19	CASSTTARGVATSGYTF	TGTGCCAGTAGTACAACCGCCAGGGGGGTGGCTACTTCTGGCTACACCTTC
.	.	TRBJ2-5	TRBV11-2	CASSPGREGTQYF	TGTGCCAGCAGCCCGGGACGAGAAGGGACCCAGTACTTC
TRBD1	few	TRBJ2-3	TRBV30	CAWSLDRDTQYF	TGTGCCTGGAGTCTGGACAGGGATACGCAGTATTTT
TRBD1	.	TRBJ2-7	TRBV10-1	CASTQGESNEQYF	TGCGCCAGCACGCAGGGGGAATCGAACGAGCAGTACTTC
.	.	TRBJ2-7	TRBV6-1	CASSEVGGTGAGEQYF	TGTGCCAGCAGTGAAGTCGGTGGGACTGGGGCCGGGGAGCAGTACTTC
TRBD2	once	TRBJ2-2	TRBV19	CASTERGAGGGELFF	TGTGCCAGTACCGAGCGGGGCGCAGGAGGGGGGGAGCTGTTTTTT
.	once	TRBJ2-1	TRBV5-1	CASSLEARDYEQFF	TGCGCCAGCAGCTTAGAAGCCCGGGACTATGAGCAGTTCTTC
.	few	TRBJ2-1	TRBV28	CASFGFHEQFF	TGTGCCAGCTTCGGTTTCCATGAGCAGTTCTTC
TRBD1	.	TRBJ1-5	TRBV7-9	CASGGQPRLPSSNQPQHF	TGTGCCAGCGGGGGACAGCCTAGGTTGCCCTCTAGCAATCAGCCCCAGCATTTT
TRBD1	.	TRBJ1-2	TRBV27	CASSLYPVQGIYGYTF	TGTGCCAGCAGTTTATACCCCGTACAGGGGATTTATGGCTACACCTTC
.	few	TRBJ1-2	TRBV2	CASSSRDRGYGYTF	TGTGCCAGCAGTTCGAGAGACAGAGGGTATGGCTACACCTTC
.	.	TRBJ2-1	TRBV11-2	CASSLVGGYEQFF	TGTGCCAGCAGCTTAGTGGGGGGCTATGAGCAGTTCTTC
.	.	TRBJ2-7	TRBV19	CASSIMNEQYF	TGTGCCAGTAGTATCATGAACGAGCAGTACTTC
TRBD1	.	TRBJ1-2	TRBV29-1	CSVEVGTGNYGYTF	TGCAGCGTTGAAGTCGGGACAGGGAACTATGGCTACACCTTC
TRBD1	.	TRBJ2-4	TRBV5-1	CASSLAMGTGGLEAKNIQYF	TGCGCCAGCAGCTTGGCCATGGGGACAGGGGGCCTAGAGGCCAAAAACATTCAGTACTTC
.	.	TRBJ2-7	TRBV2	CASSAPPKTGPWEQYF	TGTGCCAGCAGTGCCCCCCCGAAGACAGGCCCATGGGAGCAGTACTTC
.	.	TRBJ1-5	TRBV28	CASSLSPSNQPQHF	TGTGCCAGCAGTTTAAGTCCGAGCAATCAGCCCCAGCATTTT
TRBD1	.	TRBJ2-1	TRBV5-4	CASSPWTGGDSYNEQFF	TGTGCCAGCAGCCCCTGGACAGGGGGAGACTCCTACAATGAGCAGTTCTTC
TRBD2	once	TRBJ2-1	TRBV2	CASRGLAGVDNEQFF	TGTGCCAGCAGGGGACTAGCGGGAGTGGACAATGAGCAGTTCTTC